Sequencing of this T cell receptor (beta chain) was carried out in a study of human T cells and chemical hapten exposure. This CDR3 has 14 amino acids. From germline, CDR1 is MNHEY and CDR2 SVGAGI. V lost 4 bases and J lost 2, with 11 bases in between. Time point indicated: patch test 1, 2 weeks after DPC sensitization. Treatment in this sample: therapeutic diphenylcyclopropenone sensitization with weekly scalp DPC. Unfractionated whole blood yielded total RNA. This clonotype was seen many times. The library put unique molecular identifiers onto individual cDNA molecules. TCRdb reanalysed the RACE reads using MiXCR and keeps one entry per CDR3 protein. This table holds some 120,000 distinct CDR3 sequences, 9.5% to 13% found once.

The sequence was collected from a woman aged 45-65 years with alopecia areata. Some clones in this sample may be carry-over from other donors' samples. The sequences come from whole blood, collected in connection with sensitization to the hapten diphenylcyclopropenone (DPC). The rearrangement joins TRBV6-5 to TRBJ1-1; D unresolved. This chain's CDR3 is CASSSRTYNTEAFF. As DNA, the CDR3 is TGTGCCAGCAGTTCGAGGACCTATAACACTGAAGCTTTCTTT.